Each of the 22 T cell receptor beta chains below was sequenced from the same sample in a study of technical replicates of blood from a handful of donors. Libraries were prepared by immunoSEQ multiplex PCR; TCRdb keeps only in-frame clonotypes and omits some of them. Counted here are some 62,000 clones, more than 70% occurring once; the ten biggest clones make up around 5.3%. Sequenced material: PBMCs. The receptors shown here come from a human donor in good health. Some clones in this sample may be carry-over from other donors' samples.

With regard to this clone: Germline is not matched at one junction end, which may reflect a read error. The V call is TRBV2, the J call TRBJ1-5, with D possibly TRBD1 on 6 matching bases. From germline, CDR1 is SNHLY and CDR2 FYNNEI. This CDR3 has 14 amino acids. As DNA, the CDR3 is TGTGCCAGCAGTGACTGGGGGCGCGATCAGCCTCAGCATTTT. Translating it yields CASSDWGRDQPQHF.

This rearrangement joins TRBV4-1 to TRBJ1-6; D gene ambiguous. CDR1 MGHRA and CDR2 YSYEKL come from the germline V gene. The CDR3 runs to 18 residues. Trimming removed 4 bases from V and 3 bases from J, with 19 bases in between. CDR3 sequence (DNA): TGCGCCAGCAGCCCCAATGCTCGGAGATTCCTCTATAATTCACCCCTCCACTTT. Its protein product is CASSPNARRFLYNSPLHF.

The V gene is TRBV7-2, the J gene TRBJ1-6, with D hard to call. The V end lost 1 base, the J end lost 7 bases, and 11 bases lay between the germline ends. CDR1 is SGHTA, CDR2 FQGNSA, per germline. This CDR3 comprises 15 residues. The CDR3 DNA follows: TGTGCCAGCAGCTTAGGCCCGGTGACAAATTCACCCCTCCACTTT. It translates to CASSLGPVTNSPLHF.

This rearrangement joins TRBV6-1 to TRBJ1-5; 8 nucleotides align to TRBD1. With 3 bases clipped from V and 3 bases from J, the junction kept 4 bases outside the gene matches. The germline gives CDR1 MNHNS, CDR2 SASEGT. The CDR3 is 15 residues long. CDR3 region: CASSDPGGSNQPQHF. The CDR3 coding sequence is TGTGCCAGCAGTGACCCAGGGGGCTCCAATCAGCCCCAGCATTTT.

The chain has TRBV6-1 and TRBJ2-7; TRBD2 aligns across 9 bases. CDR3 size: 16 residues. CDR1 is MNHNS and CDR2 is SASEGT in the germline V gene. Losses at the gene ends were 0 bases for V and 2 bases for J; bases not matched to a gene: 5. CDR3 nucleotide sequence: TGTGCCAGCAGTGAAGCGCAGCGGGAGGTCCCCTACGAGCAGTACTTC. Translating gives CASSEAQREVPYEQYF.

Written as DNA, the CDR3 is TGTGCCAGCAGCCCAGCGACCCTAAGCGAGCAGTACTTC. Amino acid sequence: CASSPATLSEQYF. The V and J genes are TRBV6-5 and TRBJ2-7, with D unclear. Trimming removed 6 bases at V and 6 bases at J, with 15 bases between. Germline assignment: CDR1 MNHEY and CDR2 SVGAGI. The CDR3 runs 13 residues.

The chain's CDR3 is CASSPWGSGSYEQYF. The CDR3 DNA sequence: TGTGCCAGCAGCCCCTGGGGTAGCGGGAGCTACGAGCAGTACTTC. The gene calls are TRBV9 and TRBJ2-7; 9 bases fit TRBD2. CDR3 length: 15 amino acids. Trimming took 4 bases from V and 3 from J; bases not matched to a gene: 8. The V gene's germline CDR1 is SGDLS and CDR2 YYNGEE. The full variable domain, rest sourced from reference TRBV9 and TRBJ2-7, is DSGVTQTPKHLITATGQRVTLRCSPRSGDLSVYWYQQSLDQGLQFLIQYYNGEERAKGNILERFSAQQFPDLHSELNLSSLELGDSALYFCASSPWGSGSYEQYFGPGTRLTVT.

J is TRBJ1-5 and V is TRBV4-1, with D hard to call. Trimming shortened V by 1 base and J by 0 bases, and 13 bases separated the two germline ends. Germline V gene lookup returns CDR1 MGHRA and CDR2 YSYEKL. CDR3 length: 17 amino acids. The CDR3 coding sequence is TGCGCCAGCAGCCAAGCGGGAGGGCGGGATAGCAATCAGCCCCAGCATTTT. This encodes CASSQAGGRDSNQPQHF.

The chain joins TRBV4-3 to TRBJ2-1, with D perhaps matching TRBD2 (6 bases). The length of the CDR3 is 16 residues. V lost 0 bases, J lost 8 bases, and 17 bases lay in between. Germline V CDR1 and CDR2: LGHNA, YSLEER. As DNA, the CDR3 is TGCGCCAGCAGCCAAGATCTTGGGGGAGGCTTCGATGAGCAGTTCTTC. Encoded protein: CASSQDLGGGFDEQFF.

This chain joins TRBV11-3 and TRBJ2-7, with 7 positions matching TRBD2. The CDR3 totals 15 residues. V was pared by 2 bases and J by 7 bases, with 11 bases of the junction left unmatched. CDR1 and CDR2 (germline): SGHNT, YENEEA. CDR3 DNA: TGTGCCAGCAGCTTAAGCCCTAGCGGCGGCGCAGAGCAGTACTTC. Protein sequence: CASSLSPSGGAEQYF.

V is TRBV7-9 and J is TRBJ1-6; D gene ambiguous. CDR1 is SEHNR and CDR2 is FQNEAQ in the germline V gene (reference sequence). The CDR3 has 14 amino acids. V was trimmed by 1 base and J by 10 bases, leaving 11 bases between them. The CDR3 DNA is TGTGCCAGCAGCTTAGAAGGGAGGGAATCACCCCTCCACTTT. Encoded protein: CASSLEGRESPLHF.

The rearrangement joins TRBV7-8 to TRBJ2-2; D is undetermined. This CDR3 is built from 14 residues. The V end lost 3 bases, the J end lost 5 bases, and 10 bases lay between the germline ends. CDR1 SGHVS and CDR2 FQNEAQ come from the germline V gene. As DNA, the CDR3 is TGTGCCAGCAGCTTGTACAGAAGGACCGGGGAGCTGTTTTTT. Protein product: CASSLYRRTGELFF.

The gene calls are TRBV7-2 and TRBJ1-6, with 7 bases aligning to TRBD1. This CDR3 is 17 amino acids long. J gave up 0 bases and V 8 bases, and 10 bases lay outside the gene matches. Germline CDR1 and CDR2: SGHTA and FQGNSA. CDR3 coding DNA: TGTGCCAGCTCCCCCTCGGGACAGTCCTCCTATAATTCACCCCTCCACTTT. Its translation: CASSPSGQSSYNSPLHF.

The chain links TRBV6-6 to TRBJ1-4; D might be TRBD1 (5 bases). Germline V CDR1 and CDR2: MNHNY, SVGAGI (reference sequence). The CDR3 totals 16 residues. Trimming left V 0 bases short and J 10 bases short, with 18 bases between. The CDR3 bases are TGTGCCAGCAGTTACTCGGGGCCAAGCCTCTTGGGAAAACTGTTTTTT. Protein sequence: CASSYSGPSLLGKLFF.

This clone occurred a few times. The J gene is TRBJ1-2, the V gene TRBV4-1; TRBD1 agrees at 10 bases. The CDR3 length is 14 residues. Germline CDR1 and CDR2: MGHRA and YSYEKL. The ends lost 3 bases at V and 7 bases at J; junction bases unmatched: 5. The CDR3 DNA sequence: TGCGCCAGCAGCCAGGGGACAGGGGTTGGTGGCTACACCTTC. Translating gives CASSQGTGVGGYTF.

The chain is built from TRBV7-9 and TRBJ1-1; 7 bases are shared with TRBD1. This CDR3 is built from 14 residues. Germline V gene lookup returns CDR1 SEHNR and CDR2 FQNEAQ (reference sequence). J was trimmed by 2 bases and V by 3 bases; bases with no gene match: 3. The CDR3 DNA reads as TGTGCCAGCAGCTTCGACAGGGTAAACACTGAAGCTTTCTTT. Amino acid sequence: CASSFDRVNTEAFF.

The gene calls are TRBV7-9 and TRBJ1-1, with D unclear. Germline CDR1 SEHNR, CDR2 FQNEAQ (reference sequence). The V and J ends lost 1 base and 5 bases respectively, with 14 bases between them. The CDR3 extends over 15 amino acids. The CDR3 is CASSLERRLTTEAFF. The DNA for the CDR3 is TGTGCCAGCAGCTTAGAAAGGAGACTAACGACTGAAGCTTTCTTT.

The genes are TRBV7-3 and TRBJ1-6; a possible D gene is TRBD1 (5 bases). V was trimmed by 4 bases and J by 10 bases, leaving 11 bases between them. This CDR3 is 13 amino acids long. Germline CDR1 reads SGHTA; CDR2 reads FQGTGA. CDR3: CASSSTGGSPLHF. The CDR3 nucleotides are TGTGCCAGCAGCTCTACAGGAGGGTCACCCCTCCACTTT.

The chain uses TRBV5-1 and TRBJ2-7, with D possibly TRBD1 on 5 matching bases. CDR3 length: 16 amino acids. CDR1 is SGHRS and CDR2 is YFSETQ in the germline V gene. V lost 0 bases and J 1 base, leaving 14 bases between the germline ends. CDR3 coding DNA: TGCGCCAGCAGCTTGGATGGGCAGGGAATATCCTACGAGCAGTACTTC. It encodes CASSLDGQGISYEQYF.

This clone was counted only a few times. The rearrangement joins TRBV2 to TRBJ2-7, with D possibly being TRBD2 (5 bases). Per the germline V gene, CDR1 is SNHLY and CDR2 is FYNNEI. Deletions cut 3 bases from V and 0 bases from J, with 6 bases between. The CDR3 has 13 amino acids. In DNA, the CDR3 is TGTGCCAGCAGTGACGGGGTCTCCTACGAGCAGTACTTC. Residues: CASSDGVSYEQYF.

The J gene is TRBJ2-3, the V gene TRBV10-3, with TRBD2 matching 9 bases. Germline V gene lookup returns CDR1 ENHRY and CDR2 SYGVKD. J was trimmed by 1 base and V by 0 bases; bases with no gene match: 5. This CDR3 is built from 17 residues. CDR3: CAISESAGGLGTDTQYF. The CDR3 region has the DNA TGTGCCATCAGTGAGTCTGCGGGGGGGCTTGGCACAGATACGCAGTATTTT.

The CDR3, as DNA: TGTGCCAGCAGCCCAGGGACTAGCGGGACGACCGGGGAGCTGTTTTTT. Translated, it gives CASSPGTSGTTGELFF. The J gene is TRBJ2-2, the V gene TRBV5-4; 13 bases map to TRBD2. CDR3 size: 16 residues. The germline gives CDR1 SGHNT, CDR2 YYREEE (reference sequence). V trimming: 4 bases; J trimming: 5 bases; junction bases outside the gene matches: 5. Variable domain in full (rest from reference TRBV5-4 and TRBJ2-2): ETGVTQSPTHLIKTRGQQVTLRCSSQSGHNTVSWYQQALGQGPQFIFQYYREEENGRGNFPPRFSGLQFPNYSSELNVNALELDDSALYLCASSPGTSGTTGELFFGEGSRLTVL.